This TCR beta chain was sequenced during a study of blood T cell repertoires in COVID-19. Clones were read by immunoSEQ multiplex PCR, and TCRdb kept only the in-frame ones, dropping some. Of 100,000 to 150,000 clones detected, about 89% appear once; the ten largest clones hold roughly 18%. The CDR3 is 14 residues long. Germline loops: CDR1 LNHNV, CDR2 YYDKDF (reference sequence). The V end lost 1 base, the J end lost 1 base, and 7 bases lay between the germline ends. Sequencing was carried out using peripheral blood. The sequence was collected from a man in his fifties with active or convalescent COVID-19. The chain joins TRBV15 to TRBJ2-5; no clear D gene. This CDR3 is CATSRGALQETQYF. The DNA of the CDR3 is TGTGCCACCAGCAGAGGGGCACTCCAAGAGACCCAGTACTTC.